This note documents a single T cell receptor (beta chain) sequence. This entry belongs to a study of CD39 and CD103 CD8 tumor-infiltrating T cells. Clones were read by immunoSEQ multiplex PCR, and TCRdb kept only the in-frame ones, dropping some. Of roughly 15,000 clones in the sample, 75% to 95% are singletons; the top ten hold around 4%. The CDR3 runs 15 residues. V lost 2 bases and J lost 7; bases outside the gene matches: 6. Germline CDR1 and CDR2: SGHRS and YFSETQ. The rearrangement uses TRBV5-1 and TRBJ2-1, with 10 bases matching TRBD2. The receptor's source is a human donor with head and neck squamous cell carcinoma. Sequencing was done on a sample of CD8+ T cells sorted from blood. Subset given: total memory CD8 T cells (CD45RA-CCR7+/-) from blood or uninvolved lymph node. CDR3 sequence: CASSFSGGQMNEQFF. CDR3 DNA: TGCGCCAGCAGCTTTAGCGGGGGGCAGATGAATGAGCAGTTCTTC. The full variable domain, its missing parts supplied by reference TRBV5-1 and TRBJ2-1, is KAGVTQTPRYLIKTRGQQVTLSCSPISGHRSVSWYQQTPGQGLQFLFEYFSETQRNKGNFPGRFSGRQFSNSRSEMNVSTLELGDSALYLCASSFSGGQMNEQFFGPGTRLTVL.